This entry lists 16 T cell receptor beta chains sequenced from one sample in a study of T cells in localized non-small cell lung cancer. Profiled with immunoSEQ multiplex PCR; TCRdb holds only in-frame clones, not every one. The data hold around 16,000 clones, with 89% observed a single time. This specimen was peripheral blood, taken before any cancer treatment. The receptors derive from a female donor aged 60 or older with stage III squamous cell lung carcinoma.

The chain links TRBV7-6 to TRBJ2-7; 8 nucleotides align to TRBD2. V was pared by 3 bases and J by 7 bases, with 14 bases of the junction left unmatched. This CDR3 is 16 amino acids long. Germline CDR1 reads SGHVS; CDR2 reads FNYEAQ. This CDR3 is CASSLFSGETAGEQYF. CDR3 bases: TGTGCCAGCAGCTTGTTTAGCGGGGAGACGGCGGGGGAGCAGTACTTC. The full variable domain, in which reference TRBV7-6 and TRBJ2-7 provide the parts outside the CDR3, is GAGVSQSPRYKVTKRGQDVALRCDPISGHVSLYWYRQALGQGPEFLTYFNYEAQQDKSGLPNDRFSAERPEGSISTLTIQRTEQRDSAMYRCASSLFSGETAGEQYFGPGTRLTVT.

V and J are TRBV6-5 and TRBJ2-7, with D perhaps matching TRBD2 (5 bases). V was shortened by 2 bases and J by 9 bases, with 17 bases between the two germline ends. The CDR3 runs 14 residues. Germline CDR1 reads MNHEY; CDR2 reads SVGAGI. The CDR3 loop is CASSYGLGSFAQYF. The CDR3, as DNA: TGTGCCAGCAGTTACGGTCTGGGGAGCTTCGCGCAGTACTTC.

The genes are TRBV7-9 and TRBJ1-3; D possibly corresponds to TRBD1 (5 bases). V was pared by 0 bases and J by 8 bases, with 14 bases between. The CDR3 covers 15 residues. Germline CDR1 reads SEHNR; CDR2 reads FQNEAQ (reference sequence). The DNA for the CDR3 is TGTGCCAGCAGCTTAGCTCCATCCCCACAGGACACCATATATTTT. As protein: CASSLAPSPQDTIYF.

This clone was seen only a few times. DNA of the CDR3: TGTGCCAGCCCCTACCCTCCGGGACAGCACAATCAGCCCCAGCATTTT. Amino acids: CASPYPPGQHNQPQHF. This sequence joins TRBV19 and TRBJ1-5; 7 bases align to TRBD1. CDR1 LNHDA and CDR2 SQIVND come from the germline V gene (reference sequence). V lost 9 bases and J lost 3; bases outside the gene matches: 14. This CDR3 contains 16 residues.

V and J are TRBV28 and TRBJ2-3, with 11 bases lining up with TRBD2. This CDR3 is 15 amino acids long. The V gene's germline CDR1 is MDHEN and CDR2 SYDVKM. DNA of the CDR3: TGTGCACATAGCGGGAGGGCCCCGGGCACAGATACGCAGTATTTT. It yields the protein CAHSGRAPGTDTQYF. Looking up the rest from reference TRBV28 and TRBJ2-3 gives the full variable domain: DVKVTQSSRYLVKRTGEKVFLECVQDMDHENMFWYRQDPGLGLRLIYFSYDVKMKEKGDIPEGYSVSREKKERFSLILESASTNQTSMYLCAHSGRAPGTDTQYFGPGTRLTVL.

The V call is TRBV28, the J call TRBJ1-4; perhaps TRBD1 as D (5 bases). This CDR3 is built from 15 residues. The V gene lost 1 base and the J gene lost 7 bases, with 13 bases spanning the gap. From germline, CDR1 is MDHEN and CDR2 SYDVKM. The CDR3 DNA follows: TGTGCCAGCAGTTTATTAAGAGGGGACCGTGAAAAACTGTTTTTT. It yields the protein CASSLLRGDREKLFF.

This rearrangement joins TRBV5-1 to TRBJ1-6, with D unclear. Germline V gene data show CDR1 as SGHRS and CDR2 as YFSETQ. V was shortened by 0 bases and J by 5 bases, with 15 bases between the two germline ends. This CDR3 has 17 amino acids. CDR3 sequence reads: CASSLGQASPNNSPLHF. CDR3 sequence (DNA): TGCGCCAGCAGCTTGGGGCAGGCTAGCCCAAATAATTCACCCCTCCACTTT.

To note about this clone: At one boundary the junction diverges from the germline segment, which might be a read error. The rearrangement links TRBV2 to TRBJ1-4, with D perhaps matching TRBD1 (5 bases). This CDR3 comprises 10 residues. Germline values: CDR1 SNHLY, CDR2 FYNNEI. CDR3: CASRRGRLAF. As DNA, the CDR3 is TGTGCCAGCAGGCGGGGCAGGCTTGCTTTT.

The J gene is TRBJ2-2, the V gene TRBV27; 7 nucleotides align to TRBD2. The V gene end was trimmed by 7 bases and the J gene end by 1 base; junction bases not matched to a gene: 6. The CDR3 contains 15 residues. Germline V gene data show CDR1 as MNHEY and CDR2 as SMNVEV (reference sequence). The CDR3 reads CASTGGGQNTGELFF. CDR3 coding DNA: TGTGCCAGCACCGGGGGAGGGCAGAACACCGGGGAGCTGTTTTTT.

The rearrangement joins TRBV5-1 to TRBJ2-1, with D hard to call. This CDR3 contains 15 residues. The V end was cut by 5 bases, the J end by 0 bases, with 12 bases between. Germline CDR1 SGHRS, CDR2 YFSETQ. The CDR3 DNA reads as TGCGCCAGCAGTCCGGACGGAGTCTCCTACAATGAGCAGTTCTTC. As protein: CASSPDGVSYNEQFF.

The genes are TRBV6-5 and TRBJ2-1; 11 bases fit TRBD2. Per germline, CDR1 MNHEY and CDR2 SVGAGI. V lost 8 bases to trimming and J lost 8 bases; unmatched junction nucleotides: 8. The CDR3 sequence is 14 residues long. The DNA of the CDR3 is TGTGCCAGCGCACTAGCGGGAGACAGCTATGAGCAGTTCTTC. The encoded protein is CASALAGDSYEQFF.

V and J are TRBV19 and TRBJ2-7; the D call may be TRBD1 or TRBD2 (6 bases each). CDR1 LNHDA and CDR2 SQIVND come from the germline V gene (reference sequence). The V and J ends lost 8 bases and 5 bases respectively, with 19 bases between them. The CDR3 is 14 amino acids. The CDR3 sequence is CASRHGGRDNEQYF. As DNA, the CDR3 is TGTGCCAGTCGGCACGGGGGCAGGGACAACGAGCAGTACTTC.

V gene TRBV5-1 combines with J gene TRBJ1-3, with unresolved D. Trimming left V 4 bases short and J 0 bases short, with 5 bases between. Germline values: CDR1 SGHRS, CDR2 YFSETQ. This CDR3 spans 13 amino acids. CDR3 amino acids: CASSAGSGNTIYF. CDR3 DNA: TGCGCCAGCAGCGCCGGCTCTGGAAACACCATATATTTT.

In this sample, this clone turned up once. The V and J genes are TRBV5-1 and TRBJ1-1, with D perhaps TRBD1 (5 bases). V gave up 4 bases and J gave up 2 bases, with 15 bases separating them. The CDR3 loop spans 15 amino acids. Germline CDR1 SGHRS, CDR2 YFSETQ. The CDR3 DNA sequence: TGCGCCAGCAGCCCCGGACCGGGGCGAAACACTGAAGCTTTCTTT. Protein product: CASSPGPGRNTEAFF. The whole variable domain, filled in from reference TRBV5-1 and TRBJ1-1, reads KAGVTQTPRYLIKTRGQQVTLSCSPISGHRSVSWYQQTPGQGLQFLFEYFSETQRNKGNFPGRFSGRQFSNSRSEMNVSTLELGDSALYLCASSPGPGRNTEAFFGQGTRLTVV.

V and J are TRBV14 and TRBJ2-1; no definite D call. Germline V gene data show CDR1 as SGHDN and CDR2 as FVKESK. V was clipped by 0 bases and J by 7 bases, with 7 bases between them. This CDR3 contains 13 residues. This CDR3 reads CASSQDFVNEQFF. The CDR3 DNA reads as TGTGCCAGCAGCCAAGATTTCGTAAATGAGCAGTTCTTC.

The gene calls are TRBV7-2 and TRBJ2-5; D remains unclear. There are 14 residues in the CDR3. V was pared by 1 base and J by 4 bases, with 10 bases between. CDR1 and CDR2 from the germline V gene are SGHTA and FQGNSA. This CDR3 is CASSLGTTGETQYF. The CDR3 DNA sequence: TGTGCCAGCAGCTTAGGAACGACTGGAGAGACCCAGTACTTC.